This T cell receptor beta chain was captured by sequencing in a study of T cells after yellow fever vaccination. Study conclusions and caveats: Reappearance after the booster was observed for most primary-vaccination clones (roughly 97% CD4, about 85% CD8).

Universal primer sites and UMIs were introduced during 5'RACE template-switching synthesis of TCR cDNA. MiXCR, applied by TCRdb to the 5' RACE reads, yields one record per CDR3 protein. Among some 320,000 distinct CDR3 sequences listed, 7.5% to 9% were seen once. This CDR3 is built from 17 residues. V dropped 4 bases and J dropped 1 base, with 16 bases sitting between them. There are a few counts of this clonotype. The antigen is unknown. This chain joins TRBV12-3 or TRBV12-4 and TRBJ2-2, with D tentatively TRBD1 (5 bases). The source of this sequence is a man aged 18 to 30 who received the YFV17D yellow fever vaccine. Source: CD4+ T cells sorted from PBMCs, taken 5 days after the yellow fever booster vaccination. DNA for the CDR3: TGTGCCAGCAGTTACGGACACACAAATTGGAACACCGGGGAGCTGTTTTTT. Protein sequence: CASSYGHTNWNTGELFF.